Listed below are T cell receptor beta chains from one sample, sequenced in a study of T cells in localized non-small cell lung cancer. The repertoire was sequenced with immunoSEQ multiplex PCR; TCRdb's copy has only in-frame clones and lacks some. The table includes fewer than 90,000 clones, around three quarters detected once. The sequencing here drew on PBMCs, taken before any cancer treatment. The origin of the receptors is a man between 40 and 69 years old with stage II squamous cell lung carcinoma. Each CDR3 is given with its conserved first and last residue. A D gene is named only where the DNA matches it firmly. Where a row states a size, it is once, few, many or the class of an expanded clone; other rows omit it.

CDR3 protein	CDR3 DNA	D gene	V gene	clone size	CDR3 length	J gene
CASSIVDYNEQFF	TGTGCCAGTAGTATAGTAGACTACAATGAGCAGTTCTTC	.	TRBV19	many	13	TRBJ2-1
CASSFTLAGGREQFF	TGTGCCAGCAGTTTCACCTTAGCGGGAGGGCGTGAGCAGTTCTTC	TRBD2	TRBV28	.	15	TRBJ2-1
CASSFGGHEQYF	TGTGCCAGCAGTTTCGGGGGGCATGAGCAGTACTTC	.	TRBV28	.	12	TRBJ2-7
CASSLELADEQYF	TGTGCCAGCAGCTTAGAATTAGCGGACGAGCAGTACTTC	.	TRBV11-2	.	13	TRBJ2-7
CASSLTGTGELFF	TGTGCCAGCAGCTTAACGGGGACCGGGGAGCTGTTTTTT	.	TRBV7-8	.	13	TRBJ2-2
CASSYSTLADTQYF	TGTGCCAGCAGTTACTCGACTCTCGCGGATACGCAGTATTTT	.	TRBV6-6	once	14	TRBJ2-3
CASSLVQNEQFF	TGTGCCAGCAGCTTAGTCCAGAATGAGCAGTTCTTC	.	TRBV11-2	.	12	TRBJ2-1
CASSLDIGTGGPQHF	TGTGCCAGCAGCTTGGATATCGGTACGGGCGGGCCCCAGCATTTT	.	TRBV5-8	.	15	TRBJ1-5
CASSLALDRGREKLFF	TGTGCCAGCAGTTTAGCTTTGGACAGGGGGCGCGAAAAACTGTTTTTT	TRBD1	TRBV28	.	16	TRBJ1-4
CASSDTGQISGNTIYF	TGTGCCAGCAGTGACACGGGACAGATCTCTGGAAACACCATATATTTT	TRBD1	TRBV9	.	16	TRBJ1-3
CASSLSRGPTDTQYF	TGTGCCAGCAGTTTGAGCAGGGGCCCCACAGATACGCAGTATTTT	.	TRBV27	few	15	TRBJ2-3
CASSEGPFRDSPLHF	TGTGCCAGCAGTGAAGGTCCATTTAGGGATTCACCCCTCCACTTT	.	TRBV6-1	few	15	TRBJ1-6
CSAASSGASTDTQYF	TGCAGCGCCGCCTCTAGCGGAGCTAGCACAGATACGCAGTATTTT	TRBD2	TRBV29-1	few	15	TRBJ2-3
CASSEARGVQETQYF	TGTGCCAGCAGTGAAGCTAGAGGGGTACAAGAGACCCAGTACTTC	.	TRBV2	.	15	TRBJ2-5
CAWSVYSFGYTF	TGTGCCTGGAGTGTGTATTCTTTTGGCTACACCTTC	.	TRBV30	.	12	TRBJ1-2
CASRVTGGLSPLHF	TGTGCCAGCAGGGTGACAGGGGGCCTTTCACCCCTCCACTTT	TRBD1	TRBV28	.	14	TRBJ1-6
CASSSRDIGTDTQYF	TGTGCCAGCAGCAGCCGGGACATTGGCACAGATACGCAGTATTTT	.	TRBV11-3	once	15	TRBJ2-3
CATSSMGDTEAFF	TGTGCCACCAGTAGTATGGGGGACACTGAAGCTTTCTTT	.	TRBV15	.	13	TRBJ1-1
CASSAGSYEQYF	TGTGCCAGCAGCGCGGGGAGCTACGAGCAGTACTTC	.	TRBV7-9	.	12	TRBJ2-7
CASRSDRAFHPVYNEQFF	TGTGCCAGCAGGTCGGACAGGGCCTTCCACCCTGTTTACAATGAGCAGTTCTTC	TRBD1	TRBV28	.	18	TRBJ2-1
CASSQDTGLKPQHF	TGCGCCAGCAGCCAAGATACAGGGTTAAAGCCCCAGCATTTT	.	TRBV4-3	few	14	TRBJ1-5
CASSLGGYNTEAFF	TGTGCCAGCAGCTTAGGGGGGTACAACACTGAAGCTTTCTTT	.	TRBV7-3	.	14	TRBJ1-1
CASSSRDMNTEAFF	TGTGCCAGTAGTAGCAGGGACATGAACACTGAAGCTTTCTTT	.	TRBV19	.	14	TRBJ1-1
CASSPGQPNTEAFF	TGTGCCAGCAGCCCGGGACAGCCGAACACTGAAGCTTTCTTT	TRBD1	TRBV5-4	.	14	TRBJ1-1
CASSKRTILEGGRRSYNEQFF	TGTGCCAGCAGCAAACGGACCATCTTAGAGGGCGGGAGGCGCTCCTACAATGAGCAGTTCTTC	.	TRBV21-1	.	21	TRBJ2-1
CASSLSQAFTGELFF	TGTGCCAGCAGCTTGAGTCAGGCCTTCACCGGGGAGCTGTTTTTT	.	TRBV5-5	.	15	TRBJ2-2
CASSLAGGSYEQYF	TGTGCCAGCAGCTTAGCGGGAGGATCCTACGAGCAGTACTTC	TRBD2	TRBV7-3	few	14	TRBJ2-7
CASSPRQGNYGYTF	TGTGCCAGCAGCCCAAGACAGGGGAACTATGGCTACACCTTC	TRBD1	TRBV11-1	.	14	TRBJ1-2
CASRLDSGNTIYF	TGTGCCAGCAGATTAGACTCTGGAAACACCATATATTTT	.	TRBV2	.	13	TRBJ1-3
CASNGGAEAGEQFF	TGTGCCAGCAACGGGGGAGCGGAGGCGGGTGAGCAGTTCTTC	.	TRBV9	.	14	TRBJ2-1
CASSIRADGYEQYF	TGTGCCAGCAGTATTCGAGCGGACGGGTACGAGCAGTACTTC	.	TRBV6-5	few	14	TRBJ2-7
CASSLEGVLGNEQFF	TGTGCCAGCAGCTTAGAGGGGGTATTGGGGAATGAGCAGTTCTTC	.	TRBV7-8	.	15	TRBJ2-1
CASSWGQGVNTEAFF	TGTGCCAGCAGCTGGGGACAGGGCGTAAACACTGAAGCTTTCTTT	TRBD1	TRBV5-4	.	15	TRBJ1-1
CASSLSGTGNEQYF	TGTGCCAGCAGTTTATCCGGGACAGGGAACGAGCAGTACTTC	TRBD1	TRBV27	.	14	TRBJ2-7
CATSREAGTYNEQFF	TGTGCCACCAGCAGAGAGGCAGGGACCTACAATGAGCAGTTCTTC	.	TRBV15	.	15	TRBJ2-1
CASRGGRTGVPGELFF	TGTGCCAGCAGAGGAGGTAGGACAGGGGTCCCCGGGGAGCTGTTTTTT	TRBD1	TRBV9	.	16	TRBJ2-2
CASSRGVDYEQYF	TGTGCCAGCAGCCGAGGGGTGGACTACGAGCAGTACTTC	.	TRBV7-2	.	13	TRBJ2-7
CASSQEGDPQETQYF	TGCGCCAGCAGCCAAGAAGGAGATCCCCAAGAGACCCAGTACTTC	.	TRBV4-1	.	15	TRBJ2-5
CASKRAGGSNQPQHF	TGTGCCAGTAAAAGGGCCGGGGGGAGCAATCAGCCCCAGCATTTT	.	TRBV19	.	15	TRBJ1-5
CASSQEAVSFTDTQYF	TGCGCCAGCAGCCAAGAGGCAGTTTCCTTCACAGATACGCAGTATTTT	.	TRBV4-1	.	16	TRBJ2-3
CASSLGSSDTQYF	TGTGCTAGCAGCTTAGGGTCCTCAGATACGCAGTATTTT	.	TRBV7-7	.	13	TRBJ2-3
CASSVGGQGAYEQYF	TGTGCCAGCAGCGTAGGGGGACAGGGGGCCTACGAGCAGTACTTC	TRBD1	TRBV9	.	15	TRBJ2-7
CASRGDTGNIQYF	TGTGCCAGCAGGGGAGACACTGGAAACATTCAGTACTTC	.	TRBV6-6	.	13	TRBJ2-4